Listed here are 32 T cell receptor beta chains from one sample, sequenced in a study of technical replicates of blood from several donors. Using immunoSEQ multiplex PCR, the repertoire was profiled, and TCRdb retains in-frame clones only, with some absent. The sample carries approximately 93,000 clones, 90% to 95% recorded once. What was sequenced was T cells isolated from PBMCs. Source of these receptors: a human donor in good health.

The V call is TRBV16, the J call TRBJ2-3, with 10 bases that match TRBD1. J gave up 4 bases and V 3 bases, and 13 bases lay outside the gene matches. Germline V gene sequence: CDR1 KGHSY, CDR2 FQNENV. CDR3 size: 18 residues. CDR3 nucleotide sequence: TGTGCCAGCAGCCATAATAGCCGCACCGGGACAGGGGCAGATACGCAGTATTTT. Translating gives CASSHNSRTGTGADTQYF.

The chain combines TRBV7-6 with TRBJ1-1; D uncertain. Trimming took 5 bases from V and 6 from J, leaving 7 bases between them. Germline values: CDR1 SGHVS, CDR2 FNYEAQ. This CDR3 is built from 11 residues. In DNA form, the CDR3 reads TGTGCCAGCAGCCGTGGAGCTGAAGCTTTCTTT. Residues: CASSRGAEAFF.

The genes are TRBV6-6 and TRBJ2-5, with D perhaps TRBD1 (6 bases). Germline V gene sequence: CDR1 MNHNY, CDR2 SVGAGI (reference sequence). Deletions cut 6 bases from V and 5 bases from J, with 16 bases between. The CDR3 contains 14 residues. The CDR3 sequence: CASSQPRGLETQYF. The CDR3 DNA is TGTGCCAGCAGCCAACCCAGGGGTTTGGAGACCCAGTACTTC.

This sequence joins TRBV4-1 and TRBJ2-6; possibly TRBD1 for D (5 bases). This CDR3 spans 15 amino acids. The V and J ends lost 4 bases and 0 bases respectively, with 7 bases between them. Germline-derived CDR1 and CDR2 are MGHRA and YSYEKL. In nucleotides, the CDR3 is TGCGCCAGCAGCCTCGACAGCTCTGGGGCCAACGTCCTGACTTTC. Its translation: CASSLDSSGANVLTF.

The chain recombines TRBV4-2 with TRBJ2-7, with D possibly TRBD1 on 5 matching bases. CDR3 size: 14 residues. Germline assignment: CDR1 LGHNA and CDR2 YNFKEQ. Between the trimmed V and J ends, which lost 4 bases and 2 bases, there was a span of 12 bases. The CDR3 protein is CASSLQGVAYEQYF. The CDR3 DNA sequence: TGTGCCAGCAGCCTTCAGGGTGTAGCCTACGAGCAGTACTTC.

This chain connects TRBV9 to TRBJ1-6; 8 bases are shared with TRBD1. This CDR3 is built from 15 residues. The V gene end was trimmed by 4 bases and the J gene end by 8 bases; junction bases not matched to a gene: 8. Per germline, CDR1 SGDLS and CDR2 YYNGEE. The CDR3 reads CASSPADREYSPLHF. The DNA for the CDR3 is TGTGCCAGCAGCCCAGCGGACAGGGAATATTCACCCCTCCACTTT.

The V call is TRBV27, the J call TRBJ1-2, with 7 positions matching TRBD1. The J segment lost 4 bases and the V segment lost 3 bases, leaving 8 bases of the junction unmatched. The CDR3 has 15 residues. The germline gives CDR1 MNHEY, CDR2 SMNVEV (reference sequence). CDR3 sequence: CASSFQTGMGYGYTF. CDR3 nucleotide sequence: TGTGCCAGCAGTTTCCAGACAGGGATGGGCTATGGCTACACCTTC.

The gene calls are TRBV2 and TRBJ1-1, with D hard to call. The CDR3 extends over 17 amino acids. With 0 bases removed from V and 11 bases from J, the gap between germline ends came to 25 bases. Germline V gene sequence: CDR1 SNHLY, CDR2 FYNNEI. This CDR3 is CASSEAQISRYGRLAFF. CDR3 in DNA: TGTGCCAGCAGTGAAGCGCAGATAAGTCGATATGGGAGGCTTGCTTTCTTT. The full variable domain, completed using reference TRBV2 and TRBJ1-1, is EPEVTQTPSHQVTQMGQEVILRCVPISNHLYFYWYRQILGQKVEFLVSFYNNEISEKSEIFDDQFSVERPDGSNFTLKIRSTKLEDSAMYFCASSEAQISRYGRLAFFGQGTRLTVV.

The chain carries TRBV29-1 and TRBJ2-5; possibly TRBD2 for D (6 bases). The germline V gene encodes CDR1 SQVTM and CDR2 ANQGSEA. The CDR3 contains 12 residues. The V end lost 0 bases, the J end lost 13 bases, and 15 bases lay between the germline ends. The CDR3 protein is CSVEEDSPSAYF. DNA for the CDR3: TGCAGCGTTGAAGAGGATAGCCCTAGCGCGTACTTC.

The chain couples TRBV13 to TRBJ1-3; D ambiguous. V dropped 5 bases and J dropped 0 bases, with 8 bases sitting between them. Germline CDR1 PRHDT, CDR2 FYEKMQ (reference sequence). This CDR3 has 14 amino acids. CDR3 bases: TGTGCCAGCAGCAAGCTGGTCTCTGGAAACACCATATATTTT. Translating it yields CASSKLVSGNTIYF.

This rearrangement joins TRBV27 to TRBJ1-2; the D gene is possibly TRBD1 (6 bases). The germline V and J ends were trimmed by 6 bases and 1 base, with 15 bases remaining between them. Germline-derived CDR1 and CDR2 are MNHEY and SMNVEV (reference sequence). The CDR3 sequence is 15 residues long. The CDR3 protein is CASSPGQPGNYGYTF. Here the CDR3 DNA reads TGTGCCAGCAGCCCCGGACAGCCCGGTAACTATGGCTACACCTTC.

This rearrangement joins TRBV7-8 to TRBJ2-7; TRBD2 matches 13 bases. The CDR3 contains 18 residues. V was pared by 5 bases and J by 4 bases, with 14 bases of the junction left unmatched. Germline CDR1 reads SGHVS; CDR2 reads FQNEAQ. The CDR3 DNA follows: TGTGCCAGCAGCCCACATACTAGCGGGAGGGCCATAACATACGAGCAGTACTTC. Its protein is CASSPHTSGRAITYEQYF.

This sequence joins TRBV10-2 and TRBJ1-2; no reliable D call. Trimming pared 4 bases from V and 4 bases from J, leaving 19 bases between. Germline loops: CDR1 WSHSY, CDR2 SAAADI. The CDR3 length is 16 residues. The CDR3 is CASSGGRRPIGYGYTF. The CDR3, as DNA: TGCGCCAGCAGTGGTGGGAGACGGCCGATAGGCTATGGCTACACCTTC.

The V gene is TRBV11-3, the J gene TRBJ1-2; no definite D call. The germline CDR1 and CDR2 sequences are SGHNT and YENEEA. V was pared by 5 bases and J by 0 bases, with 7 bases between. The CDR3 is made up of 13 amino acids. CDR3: CASSPSANYGYTF. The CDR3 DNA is TGTGCCAGCAGCCCCAGTGCTAACTATGGCTACACCTTC.

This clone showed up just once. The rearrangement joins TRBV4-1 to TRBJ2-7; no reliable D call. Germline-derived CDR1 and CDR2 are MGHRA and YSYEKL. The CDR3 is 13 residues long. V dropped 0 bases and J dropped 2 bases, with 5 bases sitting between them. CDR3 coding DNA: TGCGCCAGCAGCCAAGAAAGAGCCTACGAGCAGTACTTC. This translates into CASSQERAYEQYF.

CDR3 in DNA: TGTGCCAGCAGTCGGGGGGCGAGCTCCTATAATTCACCCCTCCACTTT. Its translation is CASSRGASSYNSPLHF. This rearrangement joins TRBV27 to TRBJ1-6; a possible D gene is TRBD1 (6 bases). Per germline, CDR1 MNHEY and CDR2 SMNVEV (reference sequence). V gave up 5 bases and J gave up 0 bases, with 11 bases separating them. This CDR3 is built from 16 residues.

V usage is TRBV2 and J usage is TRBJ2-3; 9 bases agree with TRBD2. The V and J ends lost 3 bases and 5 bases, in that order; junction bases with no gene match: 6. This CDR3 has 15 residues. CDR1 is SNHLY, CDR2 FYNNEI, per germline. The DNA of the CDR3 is TGTGCCAGCAGTGATGGCGGGGGGGCCGGAGATACGCAGTATTTT. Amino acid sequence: CASSDGGGAGDTQYF. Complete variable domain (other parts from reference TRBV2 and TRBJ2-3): EPEVTQTPSHQVTQMGQEVILRCVPISNHLYFYWYRQILGQKVEFLVSFYNNEISEKSEIFDDQFSVERPDGSNFTLKIRSTKLEDSAMYFCASSDGGGAGDTQYFGPGTRLTVL.

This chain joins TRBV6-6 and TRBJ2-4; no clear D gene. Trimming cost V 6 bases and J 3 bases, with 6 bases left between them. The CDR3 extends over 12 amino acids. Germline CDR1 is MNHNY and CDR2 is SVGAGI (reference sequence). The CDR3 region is CASRSDKNIQYF. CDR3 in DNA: TGTGCCAGCAGGAGCGACAAAAACATTCAGTACTTC.

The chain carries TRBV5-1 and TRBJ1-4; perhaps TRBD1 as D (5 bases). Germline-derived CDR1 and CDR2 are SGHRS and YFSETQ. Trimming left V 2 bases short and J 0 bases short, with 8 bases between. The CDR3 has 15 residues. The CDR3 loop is CASSLGVATNEKLFF. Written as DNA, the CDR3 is TGCGCCAGCAGCTTAGGGGTTGCAACTAATGAAAAACTGTTTTTT.

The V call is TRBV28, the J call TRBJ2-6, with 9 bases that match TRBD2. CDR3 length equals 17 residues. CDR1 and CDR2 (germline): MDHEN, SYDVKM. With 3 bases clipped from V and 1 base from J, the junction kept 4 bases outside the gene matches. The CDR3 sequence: CASSLLREGSGANVLTF. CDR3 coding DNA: TGTGCCAGCAGTTTGCTGCGGGAGGGATCTGGGGCCAACGTCCTGACTTTC.

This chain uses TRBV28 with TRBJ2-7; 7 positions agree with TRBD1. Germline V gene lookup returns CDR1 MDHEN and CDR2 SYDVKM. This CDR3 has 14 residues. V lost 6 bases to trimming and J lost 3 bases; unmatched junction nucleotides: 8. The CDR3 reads CASSALAGGYEQYF. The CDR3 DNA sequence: TGTGCCAGCAGCGCACTCGCAGGGGGCTACGAGCAGTACTTC.

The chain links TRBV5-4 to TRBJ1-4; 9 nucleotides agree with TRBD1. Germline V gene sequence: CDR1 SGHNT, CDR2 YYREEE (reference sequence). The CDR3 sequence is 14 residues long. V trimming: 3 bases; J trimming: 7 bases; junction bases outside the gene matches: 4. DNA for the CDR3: TGTGCCAGCAGCTCCGGGACAGGGAGTGAAAAACTGTTTTTT. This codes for CASSSGTGSEKLFF. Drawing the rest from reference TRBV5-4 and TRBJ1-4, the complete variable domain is ETGVTQSPTHLIKTRGQQVTLRCSSQSGHNTVSWYQQALGQGPQFIFQYYREEENGRGNFPPRFSGLQFPNYSSELNVNALELDDSALYLCASSSGTGSEKLFFGSGTQLSVL.

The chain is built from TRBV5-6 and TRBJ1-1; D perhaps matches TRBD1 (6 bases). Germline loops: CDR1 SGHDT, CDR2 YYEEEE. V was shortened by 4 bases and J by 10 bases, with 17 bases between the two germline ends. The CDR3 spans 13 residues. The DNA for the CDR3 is TGTGCCAGCAGCGTAAATCACAGGGTGGGAGCTTTCTTT. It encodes CASSVNHRVGAFF.

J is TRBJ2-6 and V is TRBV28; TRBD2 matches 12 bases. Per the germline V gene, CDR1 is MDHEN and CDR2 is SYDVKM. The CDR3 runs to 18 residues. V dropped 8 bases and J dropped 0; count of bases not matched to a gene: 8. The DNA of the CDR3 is TGTGCCAGCGGAAGACTAGCGGGAGTTCTCTCTGGGGCCAACGTCCTGACTTTC. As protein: CASGRLAGVLSGANVLTF.

The CDR3 protein is CASSQDRGPLARSSYEQYF. The CDR3 nucleotides read TGCGCCAGCAGCCAAGACAGGGGGCCACTAGCGAGAAGCTCCTACGAGCAGTACTTC. This chain joins TRBV4-1 and TRBJ2-7; D perhaps matches TRBD1 (8 bases). The CDR3 sequence is 19 residues long. V lost 0 bases to trimming and J lost 0 bases, with 21 bases between them. Germline values: CDR1 MGHRA, CDR2 YSYEKL.

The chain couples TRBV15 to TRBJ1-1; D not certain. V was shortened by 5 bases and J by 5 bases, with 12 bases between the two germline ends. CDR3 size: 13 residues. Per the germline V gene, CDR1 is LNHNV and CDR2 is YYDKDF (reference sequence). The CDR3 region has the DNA TGTGCCACCAGCGAGGCAGTTGGAACTGAAGCTTTCTTT. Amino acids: CATSEAVGTEAFF.

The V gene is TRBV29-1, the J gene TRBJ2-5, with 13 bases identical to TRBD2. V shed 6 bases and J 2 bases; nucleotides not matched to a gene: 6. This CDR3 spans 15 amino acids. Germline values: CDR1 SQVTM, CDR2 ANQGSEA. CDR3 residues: CSVARLAGGQETQYF. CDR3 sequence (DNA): TGCAGCGTCGCACGACTAGCGGGAGGTCAAGAGACCCAGTACTTC.

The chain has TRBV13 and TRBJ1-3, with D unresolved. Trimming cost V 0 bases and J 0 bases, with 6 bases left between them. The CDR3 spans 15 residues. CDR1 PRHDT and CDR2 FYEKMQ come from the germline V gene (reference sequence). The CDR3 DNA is TGTGCCAGCAGCTTAGGATTAGTCTCTGGAAACACCATATATTTT. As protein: CASSLGLVSGNTIYF.

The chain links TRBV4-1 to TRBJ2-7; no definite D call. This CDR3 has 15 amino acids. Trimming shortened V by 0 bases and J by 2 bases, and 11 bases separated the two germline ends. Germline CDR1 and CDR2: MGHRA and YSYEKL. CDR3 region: CASSQDPTPAYEQYF. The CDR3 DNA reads TGCGCCAGCAGCCAAGATCCGACACCAGCCTACGAGCAGTACTTC.

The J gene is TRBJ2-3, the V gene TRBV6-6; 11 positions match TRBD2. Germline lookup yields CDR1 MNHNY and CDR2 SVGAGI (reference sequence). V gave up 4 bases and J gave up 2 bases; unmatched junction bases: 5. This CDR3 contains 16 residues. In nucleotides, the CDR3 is TGTGCCAGCAGTTCCCTAGCGGGGGGTCACACAGATACGCAGTATTTT. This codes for CASSSLAGGHTDTQYF.

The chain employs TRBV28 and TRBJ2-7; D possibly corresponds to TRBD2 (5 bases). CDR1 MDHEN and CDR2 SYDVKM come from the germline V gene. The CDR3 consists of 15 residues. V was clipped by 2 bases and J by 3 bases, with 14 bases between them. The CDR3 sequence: CASSLLGLANYEQYF. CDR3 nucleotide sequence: TGTGCCAGCAGTTTACTCGGACTGGCAAACTACGAGCAGTACTTC.

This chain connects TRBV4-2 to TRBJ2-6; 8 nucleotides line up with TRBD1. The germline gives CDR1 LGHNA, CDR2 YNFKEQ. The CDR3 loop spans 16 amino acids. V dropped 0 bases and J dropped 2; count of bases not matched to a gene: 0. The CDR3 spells CASSQEQGAGANVLTF. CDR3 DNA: TGTGCCAGCAGCCAAGAACAGGGGGCTGGGGCCAACGTCCTGACTTTC.